This T cell receptor (beta chain) originates from a study of vaccination and CD4 T cells after COVID-19 (dated by TCRdb to the early 2020s). Looking at the study overall: In the convalescent cohort there were six males and four females, among whom were two Hispanic individuals, seven Caucasians, two Asians and one multiracial person. Each participant got two doses of either the Pfizer-BioNTech BNT162b2 vaccine (n=8) or the Moderna mRNA-1273 vaccine (n=2). Post-COVID blood samples were collected from convalescent patients a median of roughly 100 days after diagnosis, with a range of roughly 30 to 170 days. The time from the second vaccine dose to post-vaccine blood sampling had a median of roughly 72 days and ranged from 14 to 241 days. The cultures were stimulated with overlapping spike peptide pools from SARS-CoV-2 and from the common cold coronaviruses HCoV-NL63, HCoV-OC43 and HCoV-229E. Control cultures received a CEFX viral epitope pool as the positive control, an HIV-1 Nef peptide pool as the negative control, or no peptide. The spike-specific CD4+ TCR repertoire was compared before and after mRNA vaccination in approximately 9 COVID-19 convalescent patients and a handful of infection-naive healthy vaccine recipients. Overall results and qualifications from the work: Among convalescent patients, a median about 86% of the SARS-CoV-2-reactive clones seen after vaccination appeared only after vaccination, which suggests priming specific to the vaccine. The median count of SARS-CoV-2-reactive clonotypes went up from approximately 20 after infection to 30 to 40 after vaccination, although the change was not significant. Only a relatively small number of convalescent patients were included in the study, and early timepoints following natural infection were not analyzed. In convalescent patients, nearly all vaccine-specific clones (304 of 307) were found to be mono-reactive for SARS-CoV-2 spike rather than cross-reactive with common cold coronaviruses.

Points on this clonotype: No antigen is known for it. Qualities for individual bases were not recorded, and no much larger clone is one base off.

This specimen's treatment or condition label, per the study, means: approximately nine-day PBMC culture with coronavirus spike peptide pools or control peptides (ViraFEST assay). The study used the ViraFEST assay, which expanded antigen-specific T cells with peptide pools and then identified expanded clonotypes by TCR sequencing. The absence of prior SARS-CoV-2 infection in healthy vaccine recipients was confirmed by negative nucleocapsid antibody tests before and after vaccination. Each well held 2 million to 2.5 million PBMCs cultured with 10 ug/ml peptide pools in IMDM containing around 5% human AB serum and roughly 10 IU/ml IL-2. Half of the culture medium was replaced with fresh IL-2-containing medium on days 3 and 7. After around 11 days of culture, CD4+ T cells were isolated by negative selection using the EasySep CD4+ T cell isolation kit. Ficoll-Paque Plus gradient centrifugation was used to isolate PBMCs from whole blood, and the isolated PBMCs were then either used fresh or cryopreserved at -140C. In general, triplicate wells were set up for every culture condition.

The CDR3 contains 12 residues, cysteine and phenylalanine counted. The DNA shown is the 36-base CDR3, in frame from base 1. After removal of 4 bases from V and 11 bases from J, the junction retains 5 bases not matched to a gene. From the germline V gene, CDR1 is SGHTA and CDR2 is FQGNSA. Library preparation was by PCR. DNA from cultured CD4+ T cells underwent TCR sequencing with the Oncomine TCR Beta short-read assay at the Johns Hopkins FTIC core. The QIAamp micro DNA kit was used to extract genomic DNA from the cultured CD4+ T cells. Oncomine TCR Beta libraries from cultured CD4+ T cells were pooled with unique dual indexes and sequenced on an Illumina iSeq 100. Per the source publication's procedure: Non-productive sequences were removed, and CDR3s not starting with C, not ending with F or W, or shorter than 7 amino acids were discarded. Antigen-specific clonotypes were identified using the MANAFEST web application through comparison of peptide-stimulated wells with reference and other culture wells. Positive clones required FDR below 0.05, an odds ratio above 5, and productive frequency above 0.1% in at least two of three replicate wells. A clonotype counted as cross-reactive if it showed significant expansion both in the SARS-CoV-2 spike wells and in at least one common cold coronavirus spike condition. Using R version 3.6.1, CDR3 homology was evaluated through Levenshtein distances (stringdist) along with unrooted phylogenetic trees (ape). TCRdb itself trimmed the public reads at Q25 with fastp, ran MiXCR and retained productive beta chains. Every distinct CDR3 protein forms one entry, paired with its most common genes and DNA. TCRdb assigned the V and J calls; the authors' analysis was not used. The sample table shows 20,000 to 25,000 distinct CDR3 sequences, and around two thirds are seen once. 23% of the sample lies in the top ten.

The chain employs TRBV7-2 and TRBJ1-1, with 9 bases matching TRBD1. The sequence came from a human donor who received a COVID-19 vaccine. This material consisted of CD4+ T cells from blood, cultured in vitro, taken before SARS-CoV-2 vaccination. CDR3 reads: CASSSRDREAFF. The sequenced DNA: TGTGCCAGCAGCTCCCGGGACAGGGAGGCTTTCTTT.